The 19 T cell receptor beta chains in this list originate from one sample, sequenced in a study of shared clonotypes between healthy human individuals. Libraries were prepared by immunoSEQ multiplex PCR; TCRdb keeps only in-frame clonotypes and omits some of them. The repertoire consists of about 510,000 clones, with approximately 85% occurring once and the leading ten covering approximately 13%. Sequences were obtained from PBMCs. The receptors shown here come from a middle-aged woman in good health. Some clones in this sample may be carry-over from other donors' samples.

The CDR3 sequence is CASSLDFGAPSYTF. CDR3 sequence (DNA): TGTGCCAGCAGCTTAGATTTCGGGGCGCCGAGCTACACCTTC. This sequence joins TRBV11-2 and TRBJ1-2; tentative D call: TRBD1 (5 bases). Germline V gene lookup returns CDR1 SGHAT and CDR2 FQNNGV. Trimming pared 0 bases from V and 9 bases from J, leaving 14 bases between. CDR3 length equals 14 residues.

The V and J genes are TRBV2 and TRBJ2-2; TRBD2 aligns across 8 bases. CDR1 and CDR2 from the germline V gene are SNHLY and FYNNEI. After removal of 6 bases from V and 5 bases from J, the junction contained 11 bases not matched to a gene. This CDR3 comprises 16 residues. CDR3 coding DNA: TGTGCCAGCAGAGGGCTAGCGGGTCGTCGGACCGGGGAGCTGTTTTTT. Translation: CASRGLAGRRTGELFF.

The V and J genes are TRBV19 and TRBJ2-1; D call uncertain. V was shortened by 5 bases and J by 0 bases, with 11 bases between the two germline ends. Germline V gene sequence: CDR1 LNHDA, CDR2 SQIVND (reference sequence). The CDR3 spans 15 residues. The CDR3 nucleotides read TGTGCCAGTAGTCCCCAGCAGAGCTCCTACAATGAGCAGTTCTTC. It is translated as CASSPQQSSYNEQFF. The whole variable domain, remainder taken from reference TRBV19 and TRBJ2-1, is DGGITQSPKYLFRKEGQNVTLSCEQNLNHDAMYWYRQDPGQGLRLIYYSQIVNDFQKGDIAEGYSVSREKKESFPLTVTSAQKNPTAFYLCASSPQQSSYNEQFFGPGTRLTVL.

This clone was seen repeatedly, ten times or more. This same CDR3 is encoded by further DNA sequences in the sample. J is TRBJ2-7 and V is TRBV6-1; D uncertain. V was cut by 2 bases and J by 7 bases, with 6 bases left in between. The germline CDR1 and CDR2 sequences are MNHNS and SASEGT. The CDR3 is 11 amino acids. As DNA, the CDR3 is TGTGCCAGCAGTGAATGGGGAGAGCAGTACTTC. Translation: CASSEWGEQYF.

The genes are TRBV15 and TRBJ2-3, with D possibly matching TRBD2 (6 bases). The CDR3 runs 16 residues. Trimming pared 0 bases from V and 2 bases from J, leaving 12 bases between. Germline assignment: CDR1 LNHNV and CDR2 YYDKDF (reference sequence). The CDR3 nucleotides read TGTGCCACCAGCAGAGAAACGGGAGCTTCCACAGATACGCAGTATTTT. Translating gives CATSRETGASTDTQYF.

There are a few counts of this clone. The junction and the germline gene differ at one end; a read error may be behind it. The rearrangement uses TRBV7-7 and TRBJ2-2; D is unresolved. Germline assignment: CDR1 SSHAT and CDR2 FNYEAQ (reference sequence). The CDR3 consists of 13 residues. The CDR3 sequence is CASSVDPGGELFF. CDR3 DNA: TGTGCTAGCAGCGTAGACCCCGGAGGGGAGCTGTTTTTT.

The CDR3 bases are TGTGCCAGCACGGTGACTAGCGGGAGTCGAGAGACCCAGTACTTC. Translating it yields CASTVTSGSRETQYF. The chain combines TRBV6-5 with TRBJ2-5; 12 nucleotides align to TRBD2. The CDR3 totals 15 residues. V trimming: 7 bases; J trimming: 4 bases; junction bases outside the gene matches: 7. The germline V gene has CDR1 MNHEY and CDR2 SVGAGI.

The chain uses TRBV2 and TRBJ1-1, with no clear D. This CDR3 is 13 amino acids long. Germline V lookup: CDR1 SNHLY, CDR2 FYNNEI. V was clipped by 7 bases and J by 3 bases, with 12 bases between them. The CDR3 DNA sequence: TGTGCCAGCACCGAGTTAGGGTACACTGAAGCTTTCTTT. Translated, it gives CASTELGYTEAFF.

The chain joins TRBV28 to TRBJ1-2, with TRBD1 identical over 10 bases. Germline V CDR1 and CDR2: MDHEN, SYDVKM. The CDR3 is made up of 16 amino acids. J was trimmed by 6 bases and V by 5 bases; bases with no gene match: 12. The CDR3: CASSLIPGQGHHGYTF. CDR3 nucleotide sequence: TGTGCCAGCAGTCTGATTCCGGGACAGGGGCATCATGGCTACACCTTC.

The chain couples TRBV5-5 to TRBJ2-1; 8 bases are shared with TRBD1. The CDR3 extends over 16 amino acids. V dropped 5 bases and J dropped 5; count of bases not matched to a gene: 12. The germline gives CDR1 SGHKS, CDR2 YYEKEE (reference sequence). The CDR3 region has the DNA TGTGCCAGCAGAGCATTCCAGGACAGGGACAACAATGAGCAGTTCTTC. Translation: CASRAFQDRDNNEQFF.

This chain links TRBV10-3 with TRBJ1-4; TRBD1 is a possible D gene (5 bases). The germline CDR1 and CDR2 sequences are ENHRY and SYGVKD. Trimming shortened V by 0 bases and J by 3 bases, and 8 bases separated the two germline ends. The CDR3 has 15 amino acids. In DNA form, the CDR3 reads TGTGCCATCAGTGAGTCGGGGGACGCTAATGAAAAACTGTTTTTT. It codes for CAISESGDANEKLFF.

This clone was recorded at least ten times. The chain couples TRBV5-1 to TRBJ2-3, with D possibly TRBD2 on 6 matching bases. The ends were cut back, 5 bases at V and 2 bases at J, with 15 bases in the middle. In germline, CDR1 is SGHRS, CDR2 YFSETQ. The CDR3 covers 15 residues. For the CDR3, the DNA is TGCGCCAGCAGGGGAGGTAGCAGTCACACAGATACGCAGTATTTT. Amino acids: CASRGGSSHTDTQYF.

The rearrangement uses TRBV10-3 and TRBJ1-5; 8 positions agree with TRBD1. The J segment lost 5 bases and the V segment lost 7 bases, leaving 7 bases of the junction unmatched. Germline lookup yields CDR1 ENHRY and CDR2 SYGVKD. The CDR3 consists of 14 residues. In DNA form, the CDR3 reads TGTGCCATCAATCGGGACAGGCTGGATCAGCCCCAGCATTTT. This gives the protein CAINRDRLDQPQHF.

This chain's CDR3 is CASSRRGPSTEAFF. CDR3 coding DNA: TGTGCCAGCAGCCGAAGGGGGCCGAGCACTGAAGCTTTCTTT. The gene calls are TRBV5-4 and TRBJ1-1; 7 bases align to TRBD1. V lost 4 bases, J lost 4 bases, and 7 bases stayed unmatched. The CDR3 consists of 14 residues. CDR1 and CDR2 (germline): SGHNT, YYREEE (reference sequence).

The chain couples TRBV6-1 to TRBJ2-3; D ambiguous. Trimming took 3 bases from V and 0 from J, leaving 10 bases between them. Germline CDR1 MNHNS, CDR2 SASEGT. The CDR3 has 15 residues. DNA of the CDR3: TGTGCCAGCAGTGAGGGAATTGGGAGCACAGATACGCAGTATTTT. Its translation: CASSEGIGSTDTQYF.

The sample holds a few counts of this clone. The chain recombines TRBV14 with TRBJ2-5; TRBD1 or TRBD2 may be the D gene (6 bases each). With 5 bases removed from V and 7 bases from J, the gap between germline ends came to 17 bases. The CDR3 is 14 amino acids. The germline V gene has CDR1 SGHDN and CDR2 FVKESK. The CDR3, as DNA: TGTGCCAGCAGCATACGAGGGGGGTTCGGGACCCAGTACTTC. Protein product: CASSIRGGFGTQYF.

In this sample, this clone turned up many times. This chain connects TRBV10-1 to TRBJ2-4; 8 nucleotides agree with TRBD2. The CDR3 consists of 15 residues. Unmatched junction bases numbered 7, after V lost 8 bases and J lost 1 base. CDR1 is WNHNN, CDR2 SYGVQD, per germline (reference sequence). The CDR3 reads CASESSGTAKNIQYF. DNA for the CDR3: TGCGCCAGCGAGAGTAGCGGGACCGCCAAAAACATTCAGTACTTC.

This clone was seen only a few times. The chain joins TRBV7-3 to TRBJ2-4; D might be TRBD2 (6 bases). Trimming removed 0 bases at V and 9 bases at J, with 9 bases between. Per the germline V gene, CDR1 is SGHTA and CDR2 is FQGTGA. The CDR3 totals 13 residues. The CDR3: CASSLTEGSIQYF. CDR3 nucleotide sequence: TGTGCCAGCAGCTTAACGGAGGGAAGCATTCAGTACTTC. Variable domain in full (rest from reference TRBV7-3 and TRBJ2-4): GAGVSQTPSNKVTEKGKYVELRCDPISGHTALYWYRQSLGQGPEFLIYFQGTGAADDSGLPNDRFFAVRPEGSVSTLKIQRTERGDSAVYLCASSLTEGSIQYFGAGTRLSVL.

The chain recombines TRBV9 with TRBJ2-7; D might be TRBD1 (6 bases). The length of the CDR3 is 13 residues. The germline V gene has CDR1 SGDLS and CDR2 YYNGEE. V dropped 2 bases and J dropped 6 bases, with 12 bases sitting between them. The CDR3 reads CASSVVQGTEQYF. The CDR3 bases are TGTGCCAGCAGCGTCGTACAGGGTACCGAGCAGTACTTC.